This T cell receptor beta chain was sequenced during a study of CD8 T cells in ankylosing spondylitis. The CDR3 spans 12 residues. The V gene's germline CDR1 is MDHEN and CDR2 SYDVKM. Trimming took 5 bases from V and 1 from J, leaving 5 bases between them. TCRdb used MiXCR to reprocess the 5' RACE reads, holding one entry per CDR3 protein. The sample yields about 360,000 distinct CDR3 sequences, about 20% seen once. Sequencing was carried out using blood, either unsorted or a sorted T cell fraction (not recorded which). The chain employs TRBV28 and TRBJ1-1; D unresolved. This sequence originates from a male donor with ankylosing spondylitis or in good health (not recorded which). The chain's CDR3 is CASSITNTEAFF. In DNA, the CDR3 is TGTGCCAGCAGTATCACGAACACTGAAGCTTTCTTT.